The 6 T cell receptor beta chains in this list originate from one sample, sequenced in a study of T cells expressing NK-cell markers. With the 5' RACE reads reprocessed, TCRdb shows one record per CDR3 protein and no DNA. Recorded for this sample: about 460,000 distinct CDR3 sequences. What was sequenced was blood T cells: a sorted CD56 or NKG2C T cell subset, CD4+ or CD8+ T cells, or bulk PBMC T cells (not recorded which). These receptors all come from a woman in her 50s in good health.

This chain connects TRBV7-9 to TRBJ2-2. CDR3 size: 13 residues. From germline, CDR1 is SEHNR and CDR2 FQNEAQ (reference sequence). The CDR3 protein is CASSLEGGELFFF.

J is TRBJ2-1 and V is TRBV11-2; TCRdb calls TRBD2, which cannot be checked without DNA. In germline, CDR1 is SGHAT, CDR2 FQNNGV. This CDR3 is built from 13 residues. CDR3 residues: CASSLDARGPQFF.

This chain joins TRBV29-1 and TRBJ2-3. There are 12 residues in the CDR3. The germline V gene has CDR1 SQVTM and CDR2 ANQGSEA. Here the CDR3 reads CSVLPLAREQYF.

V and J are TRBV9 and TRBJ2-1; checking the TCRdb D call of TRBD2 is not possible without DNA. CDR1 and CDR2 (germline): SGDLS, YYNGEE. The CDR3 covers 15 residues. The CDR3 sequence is CASSVGGGGENEQFF.

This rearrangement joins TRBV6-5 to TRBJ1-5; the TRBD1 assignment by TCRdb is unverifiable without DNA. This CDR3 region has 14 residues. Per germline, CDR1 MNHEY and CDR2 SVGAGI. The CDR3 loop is CASSKQGVGQPQHF.

The CDR3 reads CASSQDREAAFF. V and J are TRBV3-1 and TRBJ1-1. The CDR3 covers 12 residues. Germline V gene sequence: CDR1 LGHDT, CDR2 YNNKEL (reference sequence).